One sample yielded the 29 T cell receptor beta chains listed below, sequenced in a study of blood T cell repertoires in COVID-19. TCRdb's copy holds only in-frame clones and misses some; the assay was immunoSEQ multiplex PCR. Counted here are 270,000 or so clones, 90% occurring once; the ten biggest clones make up 2.1%. The sample consisted of peripheral blood. These receptors were obtained from a woman between 55 and 75 years old with COVID-19, enrolled during active disease.

V gene TRBV12-3 or TRBV12-4 combines with J gene TRBJ2-5; D is perhaps TRBD2 (5 bases). The CDR3 is 11 residues long. Trimming removed 6 bases from V and 5 bases from J, with 7 bases in between. CDR3 sequence reads: CASSRGETQYF. The CDR3 DNA reads TGTGCCAGCAGCCGCGGGGAGACCCAGTACTTC.

The genes are TRBV4-2 and TRBJ2-7, with TRBD2 identical over 8 bases. Trimming removed 0 bases from V and 4 bases from J; junction bases left unmatched: 8. The CDR3 consists of 16 residues. Germline assignment: CDR1 LGHNA and CDR2 YNFKEQ. The CDR3 DNA is TGTGCCAGCAGCCAAGATGTGGCGGGGGGCGATTACGAGCAGTACTTC. Translation: CASSQDVAGGDYEQYF.

V usage is TRBV9 and J usage is TRBJ2-7, with TRBD2 matching 16 bases. Trimming cost V 3 bases and J 2 bases; bases outside gene matches: 8. Per germline, CDR1 SGDLS and CDR2 YYNGEE. This CDR3 has 18 residues. The CDR3 DNA is TGTGCCAGCAGCGAACACGCCGGGACTAGCGGGGGGGCCTACGAGCAGTACTTC. This codes for CASSEHAGTSGGAYEQYF. The variable domain in full, with the rest retrieved from reference TRBV9 and TRBJ2-7, is DSGVTQTPKHLITATGQRVTLRCSPRSGDLSVYWYQQSLDQGLQFLIQYYNGEERAKGNILERFSAQQFPDLHSELNLSSLELGDSALYFCASSEHAGTSGGAYEQYFGPGTRLTVT.

This chain joins TRBV9 and TRBJ2-7; 8 bases are shared with TRBD1. CDR1 and CDR2 (germline): SGDLS, YYNGEE. This CDR3 has 16 amino acids. The V gene end was trimmed by 3 bases and the J gene end by 4 bases; junction bases not matched to a gene: 12. DNA of the CDR3: TGTGCCAGCAGCGAGTCCGGCGGGACAGGTCCTTACGAGCAGTACTTC. As protein: CASSESGGTGPYEQYF.

The chain employs TRBV7-2 and TRBJ2-2, with TRBD1 as a possible D gene (6 bases). Germline V gene data show CDR1 as SGHTA and CDR2 as FQGNSA. V gave up 1 base and J gave up 7 bases, with 13 bases separating them. The CDR3 loop spans 15 amino acids. The CDR3: CASSLVAGAGGELFF. As DNA, the CDR3 is TGTGCCAGCAGCTTAGTTGCAGGGGCGGGCGGGGAGCTGTTTTTT.

The chain uses TRBV6-6 and TRBJ1-2, with D tentatively TRBD1 (5 bases). This CDR3 is built from 13 residues. The germline gives CDR1 MNHNY, CDR2 SVGAGI (reference sequence). Trimming left V 5 bases short and J 4 bases short, with 11 bases between. This CDR3 reads CASSETQGYGYTF. DNA for the CDR3: TGTGCCAGCAGTGAGACTCAGGGCTATGGCTACACCTTC.

The CDR3 spells CASRKEVEAFF. DNA for the CDR3: TGTGCCAGCAGAAAGGAGGTTGAAGCTTTCTTT. The J gene is TRBJ1-1, the V gene TRBV6-6; D gene unclear. Germline V gives CDR1 MNHNY, CDR2 SVGAGI (reference sequence). V was trimmed by 6 bases and J by 7 bases, leaving 9 bases between them. The CDR3 is 11 amino acids.

The rearrangement uses TRBV2 and TRBJ1-5; the match to TRBD1 covers 7 bases. This CDR3 contains 16 residues. With V trimmed by 7 bases and J by 0 bases, 9 bases remained unmatched. In germline, CDR1 is SNHLY, CDR2 FYNNEI. CDR3 nucleotides: TGTGCCAGCACCACGGGACAGATCTATAGCAATCAGCCCCAGCATTTT. Translated: CASTTGQIYSNQPQHF.

V gene TRBV5-1 combines with J gene TRBJ1-1; D is unresolved. The ends were cut back, 5 bases at V and 4 bases at J, with 9 bases in the middle. CDR3 length: 12 residues. Germline CDR1 SGHRS, CDR2 YFSETQ. CDR3 nucleotide sequence: TGCGCCAGCAGGATTTCCGGCACTGAAGCTTTCTTT. The encoded protein is CASRISGTEAFF.

The rearrangement joins TRBV28 to TRBJ2-2, with D possibly matching TRBD1 (6 bases). V lost 10 bases, J lost 7 bases, and 16 bases lay in between. The CDR3 length is 13 residues. CDR1 is MDHEN and CDR2 is SYDVKM in the germline V gene. Written as DNA, the CDR3 is TGTGCCACGACGTCCGGGACACTCGGGGAGCTGTTTTTT. It codes for CATTSGTLGELFF.

The J gene is TRBJ2-3, the V gene TRBV4-2; 14 bases are a match to TRBD2. CDR1 and CDR2 (germline): LGHNA, YNFKEQ. The V and J ends lost 3 bases and 0 bases, in that order; junction bases with no gene match: 5. This CDR3 is 18 amino acids long. This CDR3 reads CASSHGTSGGRSTDTQYF. CDR3 DNA: TGTGCCAGCAGCCATGGGACTAGCGGGGGTCGGAGCACAGATACGCAGTATTTT.

This chain uses TRBV6-5 with TRBJ1-2, with 8 bases aligning to TRBD1. The germline gives CDR1 MNHEY, CDR2 SVGAGI. J gave up 7 bases and V 6 bases, and 7 bases lay outside the gene matches. This CDR3 region has 13 residues. Here the CDR3 DNA reads TGTGCCAGCAGCCAGGACAGGGAGTCTGGCTACACCTTC. Protein sequence: CASSQDRESGYTF.

This clone was detected a few times. The chain couples TRBV6-5 to TRBJ1-3; no clear D gene. Germline loops: CDR1 MNHEY, CDR2 SVGAGI. V lost 5 bases and J 4 bases, leaving 9 bases between the germline ends. This CDR3 has 13 amino acids. The CDR3 here is CASSPDTGNTIYF. CDR3 nucleotide sequence: TGTGCCAGCAGTCCAGACACGGGAAACACCATATATTTT.

The chain recombines TRBV7-9 with TRBJ1-2; a weak D match, TRBD1 (5 bases). The germline gives CDR1 SEHNR, CDR2 FQNEAQ (reference sequence). Trimming left V 4 bases short and J 5 bases short, with 8 bases between. The CDR3 totals 12 residues. The CDR3 bases are TGTGCCAGCAGCTATCAGGGATATGGCTACACCTTC. Its translation is CASSYQGYGYTF.

The rearrangement joins TRBV12-3 or TRBV12-4 to TRBJ2-3, with D perhaps matching TRBD1 (6 bases). Trimming cost V 5 bases and J 3 bases, with 9 bases left between them. There are 13 residues in the CDR3. CDR3 protein: CASSRGQTDTQYF. CDR3 in DNA: TGTGCCAGCAGTCGTGGACAGACAGATACGCAGTATTTT.

The chain recombines TRBV6-5 with TRBJ1-3; no reliable D call. The CDR3 spans 14 residues. The germline V gene encodes CDR1 MNHEY and CDR2 SVGAGI. The V gene lost 2 bases and the J gene lost 3 bases, with 8 bases spanning the gap. The CDR3 DNA sequence: TGTGCCAGCAGTTACCTTACTGGTGGAAACACCATATATTTT. It codes for CASSYLTGGNTIYF.

This clone appeared once. This chain connects TRBV19 to TRBJ2-1, with 8 bases identical to TRBD2. The CDR3 runs 16 residues. Per the germline V gene, CDR1 is LNHDA and CDR2 is SQIVND (reference sequence). Trimming removed 3 bases from V and 2 bases from J; junction bases left unmatched: 6. The CDR3, as DNA: TGTGCCAGTAGTATTAGGGCGGGGGGAACCTACAATGAGCAGTTCTTC. Protein: CASSIRAGGTYNEQFF.

The chain combines TRBV4-3 with TRBJ2-6; unclear D gene. The CDR3 extends over 15 amino acids. Trimming stripped 0 bases from V and 2 bases from J, with 5 bases between. CDR1 and CDR2 from the germline V gene are LGHNA and YSLEER. CDR3 coding DNA: TGCGCCAGCAGCCAAGAGACAACTGGGGCCAACGTCCTGACTTTC. It specifies CASSQETTGANVLTF.

The chain links TRBV19 to TRBJ2-6; D perhaps matches TRBD1 (8 bases). The CDR3 is 16 amino acids. Per germline, CDR1 LNHDA and CDR2 SQIVND (reference sequence). V shed 5 bases and J shed 4 bases, with 15 bases lying between them. CDR3 sequence: CASSSTGGAGANVLTF. The CDR3 DNA reads as TGTGCCAGTAGTTCCACAGGGGGGGCCGGGGCCAACGTCCTGACTTTC. The full variable domain, with the rest looked up from reference TRBV19 and TRBJ2-6, is DGGITQSPKYLFRKEGQNVTLSCEQNLNHDAMYWYRQDPGQGLRLIYYSQIVNDFQKGDIAEGYSVSREKKESFPLTVTSAQKNPTAFYLCASSSTGGAGANVLTFGAGSRLTVL.

This clone appeared a single time. This sequence joins TRBV6-5 and TRBJ1-1, with 7 positions matching TRBD1. The CDR3 covers 16 residues. Per germline, CDR1 MNHEY and CDR2 SVGAGI. V lost 0 bases, J lost 8 bases, and 12 bases stayed unmatched. DNA for the CDR3: TGTGCCAGCAGTTACTCGATCCTTAGCAGGGGGTTAGAAGCTTTCTTT. This encodes CASSYSILSRGLEAFF.

The chain uses TRBV25-1 and TRBJ1-2; the D gene is possibly TRBD1 (5 bases). This CDR3 contains 12 residues. The germline V gene encodes CDR1 MGHDK and CDR2 SYGVNS. V was pared by 9 bases and J by 5 bases, with 13 bases between. CDR3 protein: CASRGTSYGYTF. The CDR3, as DNA: TGTGCCAGTCGGGGGACCTCGTATGGCTACACCTTC.

The chain is built from TRBV4-2 and TRBJ2-3, with 15 bases that match TRBD2. This CDR3 is built from 19 residues. V was pared by 4 bases and J by 0 bases, with 8 bases of the junction left unmatched. CDR1 is LGHNA, CDR2 YNFKEQ, per germline. The CDR3 coding sequence is TGTGCCAGCAGCCCGGGACTAGCGGGGGGCTTACCTAGCACAGATACGCAGTATTTT. It translates to CASSPGLAGGLPSTDTQYF.

The chain joins TRBV5-4 to TRBJ2-3; D perhaps matches TRBD1 (6 bases). V was trimmed by 4 bases and J by 0 bases, leaving 12 bases between them. Germline V gives CDR1 SGHNT, CDR2 YYREEE (reference sequence). This CDR3 contains 15 residues. CDR3 region: CASSQNTGSTDTQYF. The CDR3 DNA follows: TGTGCCAGCAGCCAAAACACAGGGAGCACAGATACGCAGTATTTT.

V gene TRBV11-3 combines with J gene TRBJ2-7, with D maybe TRBD1 (5 bases). V was clipped by 5 bases and J by 2 bases, with 13 bases between them. The CDR3 consists of 14 residues. Germline CDR1 is SGHNT and CDR2 is YENEEA. CDR3: CASSLQGRAYEQYF. The CDR3, as DNA: TGTGCCAGCAGCCTTCAGGGCAGGGCCTACGAGCAGTACTTC.

The rearrangement joins TRBV2 to TRBJ1-1; 8 nucleotides line up with TRBD1. Germline V gene sequence: CDR1 SNHLY, CDR2 FYNNEI. This CDR3 contains 14 residues. Unmatched junction bases numbered 10, after V lost 8 bases and J lost 5 bases. In DNA, the CDR3 is TGTGCCAGCTTTCCCCGGGACAGGTTTACTGAAGCTTTCTTT. Translation: CASFPRDRFTEAFF.

V gene TRBV19 combines with J gene TRBJ2-1; 9 positions agree with TRBD2. Trimming removed 7 bases from V and 8 bases from J; junction bases left unmatched: 12. The CDR3 totals 15 residues. Germline V CDR1 and CDR2: LNHDA, SQIVND (reference sequence). CDR3 loop: CASTHAGTSFDEQFF. DNA for the CDR3: TGTGCCAGTACCCACGCCGGGACTAGCTTCGATGAGCAGTTCTTC. Combining the CDR3 with reference TRBV19 and TRBJ2-1 gives the whole variable domain DGGITQSPKYLFRKEGQNVTLSCEQNLNHDAMYWYRQDPGQGLRLIYYSQIVNDFQKGDIAEGYSVSREKKESFPLTVTSAQKNPTAFYLCASTHAGTSFDEQFFGPGTRLTVL.

The chain links TRBV3-1 (or the pseudogene TRBV3-2) to TRBJ1-1; 9 nucleotides line up with TRBD1. V lost 4 bases and J lost 3; bases outside the gene matches: 3. The CDR3 extends over 14 amino acids. Germline V gene data show CDR1 as LGHDT and CDR2 as YNNKEL (reference sequence). The CDR3 region is CASSPGTGHTEAFF. Here the CDR3 DNA reads TGTGCCAGCAGCCCGGGGACAGGGCACACTGAAGCTTTCTTT.

Written as DNA, the CDR3 is TGTGCCAGCAGTTACCCCCGGACAGGGAAGAACACCGGGGAGCTGTTTTTT. It codes for CASSYPRTGKNTGELFF. This chain links TRBV6-2 or TRBV6-3 with TRBJ2-2, with TRBD1 identical over 8 bases. Germline loops: CDR1 MNHEY, CDR2 SVGEGT. The CDR3 spans 17 residues. The trim removed 2 bases at V and 1 base at J, leaving 6 bases unmatched.

This sequence joins TRBV6-5 and TRBJ1-5; D is perhaps TRBD1 (6 bases). Germline values: CDR1 MNHEY, CDR2 SVGAGI. V was shortened by 4 bases and J by 4 bases, with 8 bases between the two germline ends. The CDR3 consists of 13 residues. CDR3 protein: CASSWTANQPQHF. In nucleotides, the CDR3 is TGTGCCAGCAGTTGGACAGCTAATCAGCCCCAGCATTTT.